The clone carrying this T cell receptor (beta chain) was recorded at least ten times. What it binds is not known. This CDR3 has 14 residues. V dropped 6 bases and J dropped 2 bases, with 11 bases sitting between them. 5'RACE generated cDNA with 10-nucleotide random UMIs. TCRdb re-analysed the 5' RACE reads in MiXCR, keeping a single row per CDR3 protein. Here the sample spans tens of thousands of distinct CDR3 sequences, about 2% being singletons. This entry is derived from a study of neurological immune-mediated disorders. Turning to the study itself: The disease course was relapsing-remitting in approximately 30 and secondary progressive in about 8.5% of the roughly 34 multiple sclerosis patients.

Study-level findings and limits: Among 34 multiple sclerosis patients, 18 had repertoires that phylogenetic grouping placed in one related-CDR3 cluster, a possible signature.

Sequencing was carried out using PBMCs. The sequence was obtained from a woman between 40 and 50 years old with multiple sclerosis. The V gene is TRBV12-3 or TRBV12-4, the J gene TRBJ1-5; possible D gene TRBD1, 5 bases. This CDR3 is CASRVRGGNQPQHF. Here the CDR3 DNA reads TGTGCCAGCAGGGTTAGGGGAGGCAATCAGCCCCAGCATTTT.